This TCR beta chain was identified during a study of PD-1 blockade in classical Hodgkin lymphoma. Regarding time point: cycle 4 day 1 (C4D1), after more than five weeks of nivolumab. All trial patients relapsed after autologous stem cell transplantation. Repertoires were generated with immunoSEQ multiplex PCR, while TCRdb's copy carries only in-frame clones and drops some. The data contain 15,000 to 20,000 clones, 80% of them singletons. The CDR3 is 23 amino acids. V was cut by 4 bases and J by 1 base, with 37 bases left in between. Looked up from germline, CDR1 is SGDLS and CDR2 is YYNGEE. The specimen was peripheral blood mononuclear cells (PBMCs), collected before the fourth cycle of nivolumab. The source is a human donor with classical Hodgkin lymphoma. The genes are TRBV9 and TRBJ2-3; possibly TRBD1 for D (9 bases). CDR3 loop: CASSHSLTGGEDRGYYGTDTQYF. The CDR3 coding sequence is TGTGCCAGCAGCCATTCGCTGACCGGGGGGGAGGACAGGGGTTATTATGGCACAGATACGCAGTATTTT.